The rows below give T cell receptor beta chains drawn from one sample of a study of early T cells in non-severe SARS-CoV-2 infection. TCRdb re-called the 5' RACE reads through MiXCR, storing one row per CDR3 protein. The sample consists of tens of thousands of distinct CDR3 sequences, 13% to 15% of them appearing once. The sequencing sample was made of whole blood. These TCRs come from an adult who was a healthcare worker with PCR-confirmed SARS-CoV-2 infection or an uninfected control (not recorded which). Each CDR3 is given with its conserved first and last residue. A D gene is named only where the DNA matches it firmly. Rows give clone size only sometimes, using once, few, many, or a class for an expanded clone.

J: TRBJ2-1; V: TRBV11-2; size: few; D: .; DNA: TGTGCCAGCAGCTTAGGGGGTTACGGAGGCAATGAGCAGTTCTTC; CDR3: CASSLGGYGGNEQFF
J: TRBJ1-1; V: TRBV12-5; size: .; D: .; DNA: TGTGCTAGTGGAACGCAGATGAACACTGAAGCTTTCTTT; CDR3: CASGTQMNTEAFF
J: TRBJ2-1; V: TRBV20-1; size: few; D: TRBD2; DNA: TGCAGTGGAGGTCTAGCGGGAGGGCCCCTCAATGAGCAGTTCTTC; CDR3: CSGGLAGGPLNEQFF
J: TRBJ2-5; V: TRBV14; size: many; D: TRBD2; DNA: TGTGCCAGCAGCCAAATTGGACTAGCGGGAGAGACCCAGTACTTC; CDR3: CASSQIGLAGETQYF
J: TRBJ2-1; V: TRBV7-8; size: .; D: TRBD2; DNA: TGTGCCAGCAGCCCATACCCCTCTACTAGCGGGTGGGGCAATGAGCAGTTCTTC; CDR3: CASSPYPSTSGWGNEQFF
J: TRBJ2-4; V: TRBV15; size: few; D: TRBD2; DNA: TGTGCCACCAGCGGACTAGCGGACCTCGGAAACATTCAGTACTTC; CDR3: CATSGLADLGNIQYF
J: TRBJ2-6; V: TRBV7-9; size: .; D: TRBD2; DNA: TGTGCCAGCAGTCACCCTAGCGGGTTTGCGTCCTCTGGGGCCAACGTCCTGACTTTC; CDR3: CASSHPSGFASSGANVLTF
J: TRBJ2-1; V: TRBV28; size: .; D: TRBD2; DNA: TGTGCCAGCAGTTCGTTTTCCCGGACTAGCGGGATCCAGCGTAATGAGCAGTTCTTC; CDR3: CASSSFSRTSGIQRNEQFF
J: TRBJ2-4; V: TRBV19; size: .; D: .; DNA: TGTGCCAGTACCAGAGGCGGTGGGGGCAAAAACATTCAGTACTTC; CDR3: CASTRGGGGKNIQYF
J: TRBJ1-1; V: TRBV12-3/TRBV12-4; size: many; D: .; DNA: TGTGCCAGCGCAGGGAACACTGAAGCTTTCTTT; CDR3: CASAGNTEAFF
J: TRBJ2-7; V: TRBV2; size: .; D: TRBD2; DNA: TGTGCCAGCAGTGAAATTAGCGGGCCTGAAGAGCAGTACTTC; CDR3: CASSEISGPEEQYF
J: TRBJ2-5; V: TRBV10-1; size: .; D: .; DNA: TGCGCCAGCAGTGAAGAGCGGCTGGTAGGGACCCAGTACTTC; CDR3: CASSEERLVGTQYF
J: TRBJ2-1; V: TRBV2; size: .; D: TRBD2; DNA: TGTGCCAGCCATGGGACTAGCCTGCTCAATGAGCAGTTCTTC; CDR3: CASHGTSLLNEQFF
J: TRBJ1-2; V: TRBV6-5; size: .; D: .; DNA: TGTGCCAGCAGTCTTCGACAGGCGGCTGGCTACACCTTC; CDR3: CASSLRQAAGYTF
J: TRBJ1-1; V: TRBV27; size: .; D: .; DNA: TGTGCCAGCAGTGTGTCACGTGGGAACACTGAAGCTTTCTTT; CDR3: CASSVSRGNTEAFF
J: TRBJ2-3; V: TRBV11-2; size: many; D: TRBD2; DNA: TGTGCCAGCAGCTTTAAAACGACTAGCGGGAGACTCCCTCCGCAGTATTTT; CDR3: CASSFKTTSGRLPPQYF
J: TRBJ2-5; V: TRBV7-9; size: many; D: TRBD1; DNA: TGTGCCAGCAGCTTAAAAACAGGGGAGAGCCAAGAGACCCAGTACTTC; CDR3: CASSLKTGESQETQYF
J: TRBJ2-1; V: TRBV28; size: .; D: .; DNA: TGTGCCAGTTTCGAGGGGGAGAATGAGCAGTTCTTC; CDR3: CASFEGENEQFF
J: TRBJ2-6; V: TRBV6-2/TRBV6-3; size: many; D: TRBD1; DNA: TGTGCCAGCGGGGACAGGGGAGGGTCTGGGGCCAACGTCCTGACTTTC; CDR3: CASGDRGGSGANVLTF
J: TRBJ2-1; V: TRBV7-9; size: .; D: .; DNA: TGTGCCAGCATCCTACTCTCCGGGTACAATGAGCAGTTCTTC; CDR3: CASILLSGYNEQFF
J: TRBJ2-5; V: TRBV15; size: .; D: .; DNA: TGTGCCACCAGCATACCCCCGTTGGGGCAGGGAGGAGAGACCCAGTACTTC; CDR3: CATSIPPLGQGGETQYF
J: TRBJ2-5; V: TRBV18; size: many; D: TRBD2; DNA: TGTGCCAGCTCACCTGGACTAGCGGGAGAGACCCAGTACTTC; CDR3: CASSPGLAGETQYF
J: TRBJ2-3; V: TRBV10-2; size: few; D: TRBD2; DNA: TGCGCCAGCAGTAAAGTACCGGGACTAGCGGGTCCTGGGGCCACAGATACGCAGTATTTT; CDR3: CASSKVPGLAGPGATDTQYF
J: TRBJ1-5; V: TRBV29-1; size: many; D: .; DNA: TGCAGCGCAGGAACTAATCAGCCCCAGCATTTT; CDR3: CSAGTNQPQHF
J: TRBJ2-1; V: TRBV29-1; size: .; D: TRBD2; DNA: TGCAGCGCCGGACTAGCGGCCGCCTACAATGAGCAGTTCTTC; CDR3: CSAGLAAAYNEQFF
J: TRBJ2-5; V: TRBV2; size: .; D: TRBD1; DNA: TGTGCCAGCGTTAGGGACAGGGAGGAGACCCAGTACTTC; CDR3: CASVRDREETQYF
J: TRBJ2-5; V: TRBV19; size: .; D: .; DNA: TGTGCCAGTGCCTCCCAGGCACAACTGGAGACCCAGTACTTC; CDR3: CASASQAQLETQYF
J: TRBJ2-7; V: TRBV6-2/TRBV6-3; size: .; D: .; DNA: TGTGCCAGCAGTTATGGATGGGGTCAATACGAGCAGTACTTC; CDR3: CASSYGWGQYEQYF
J: TRBJ2-1; V: TRBV2; size: many; D: TRBD1; DNA: TGTGCCAGCGGAGTCGACAGGGCGGTCTCGGCCGACAATGAGCAGTTCTTC; CDR3: CASGVDRAVSADNEQFF
J: TRBJ2-7; V: TRBV7-9; size: few; D: .; DNA: TGTGCCAGCAGCTTACCCAAATACCAGACAGGATACGAGCAGTACTTC; CDR3: CASSLPKYQTGYEQYF
J: TRBJ2-1; V: TRBV5-1; size: .; D: TRBD2; DNA: TGCGCCAGCAGCCCGGGACTAGCGGCCTACAATGAGCAGTTCTTC; CDR3: CASSPGLAAYNEQFF
J: TRBJ1-5; V: TRBV11-2; size: few; D: .; DNA: TGTGCCAGCAGCCCAAAAGGAGGGAATCAGCCCCAGCATTTT; CDR3: CASSPKGGNQPQHF
J: TRBJ2-1; V: TRBV7-2; size: .; D: TRBD2; DNA: TGTGCCAGCAGCCCGGGGACTAGCGGGACTTCCTACAATGAGCAGTTCTTC; CDR3: CASSPGTSGTSYNEQFF
J: TRBJ1-5; V: TRBV19; size: many; D: .; DNA: TGTGCCAGTAGTTCCCGGGACGGTAGTAATCAGCCCCAGCATTTT; CDR3: CASSSRDGSNQPQHF
J: TRBJ2-7; V: TRBV9; size: many; D: .; DNA: TGTGCCAGCAGCGTAGAGGGAGGACGAGACGAGCAGTACTTC; CDR3: CASSVEGGRDEQYF
J: TRBJ1-6; V: TRBV10-2; size: .; D: TRBD1; DNA: TGCGCCAGCAGTGGTCAGGGACAGCCAAATTCACCCCTCCACTTT; CDR3: CASSGQGQPNSPLHF
J: TRBJ1-5; V: TRBV5-6; size: many; D: .; DNA: TGTGCCAGCAGCTCGGGGAAGGGGTCGAGCAATCAGCCCCAGCATTTT; CDR3: CASSSGKGSSNQPQHF
J: TRBJ2-7; V: TRBV30; size: many; D: TRBD1; DNA: TGTGCCTGGGGTACTCCCGGGACAGCTACCTACGAGCAGTACTTC; CDR3: CAWGTPGTATYEQYF
J: TRBJ1-5; V: TRBV2; size: .; D: .; DNA: TGTGCCAGCAGTGAAGGAGTAGTCAATCAGCCCCAGCATTTT; CDR3: CASSEGVVNQPQHF
J: TRBJ1-1; V: TRBV16; size: .; D: TRBD1; DNA: TGTGCCAGCAGCCCTGCGAGACAGGGCGAAGTTTTCTTT; CDR3: CASSPARQGEVFF
J: TRBJ2-7; V: TRBV18; size: few; D: .; DNA: TGTGCCAGCTCAAGTCAGCCCTACGAGCAGTACTTC; CDR3: CASSSQPYEQYF
J: TRBJ2-2; V: TRBV9; size: .; D: TRBD2; DNA: TGTGCCAGCAGCGGGGGACTAGCGGGCCCTGCCGGGGAGCTGTTTTTT; CDR3: CASSGGLAGPAGELFF
J: TRBJ1-1; V: TRBV6-1; size: .; D: .; DNA: TGTGCCAGCTGGACAGTTATGAACACTGAAGCTTTCTTT; CDR3: CASWTVMNTEAFF
J: TRBJ1-2; V: TRBV19; size: .; D: .; DNA: TGTGCCAGTACACAGGAGCCTTATGGCTACACCTTC; CDR3: CASTQEPYGYTF
J: TRBJ2-1; V: TRBV12-3/TRBV12-4; size: .; D: TRBD2; DNA: TGTGCCAGCAGTTTGGGGATTGGGACTAGCGGCGAGCAGTTCTTC; CDR3: CASSLGIGTSGEQFF
J: TRBJ1-6; V: TRBV27; size: many; D: .; DNA: TGTGCCAGCAGTTTAACGGGGTCACCCCTCCACTTT; CDR3: CASSLTGSPLHF
J: TRBJ1-3; V: TRBV4-1; size: few; D: .; DNA: TGCGCCAGCAGCCAAGGGGGTCGCCCGTTCGGGGGCTCTGGAAACACCATATATTTT; CDR3: CASSQGGRPFGGSGNTIYF
J: TRBJ1-1; V: TRBV5-5; size: few; D: TRBD1; DNA: TGTGCCAGCAGCAATTGGACAGGCATCAACACTGAAGCTTTCTTT; CDR3: CASSNWTGINTEAFF
J: TRBJ2-3; V: TRBV6-6; size: few; D: .; DNA: TGTGCCGGCTCTCCAGGGACCAGCACAGATACGCAGTATTTT; CDR3: CAGSPGTSTDTQYF
J: TRBJ2-5; V: TRBV3-1; size: few; D: .; DNA: TGTGCCAGCAGCCAAGATATGGCAGAAGAGACCCAGTACTTC; CDR3: CASSQDMAEETQYF
J: TRBJ2-3; V: TRBV6-7; size: few; D: TRBD2; DNA: TGTGCCAGCAGTTACTCTCCTAGCGGGAACACAGATACGCAGTATTTT; CDR3: CASSYSPSGNTDTQYF
J: TRBJ1-4; V: TRBV29-1; size: few; D: TRBD1; DNA: TGCAGCGTCACAGGACAGGGGAGCGCGGCTAATGAAAAACTGTTTTTT; CDR3: CSVTGQGSAANEKLFF
J: TRBJ2-1; V: TRBV20-1; size: many; D: TRBD2; DNA: TGCAGTGCTAAGCTTAGGTCGGGAGGTTGGAATGAGCAGTTCTTC; CDR3: CSAKLRSGGWNEQFF
J: TRBJ1-2; V: TRBV10-2; size: many; D: .; DNA: TGCGCCAGCAGTGAGACCCTCTTTGCCTATGGCTACACCTTC; CDR3: CASSETLFAYGYTF